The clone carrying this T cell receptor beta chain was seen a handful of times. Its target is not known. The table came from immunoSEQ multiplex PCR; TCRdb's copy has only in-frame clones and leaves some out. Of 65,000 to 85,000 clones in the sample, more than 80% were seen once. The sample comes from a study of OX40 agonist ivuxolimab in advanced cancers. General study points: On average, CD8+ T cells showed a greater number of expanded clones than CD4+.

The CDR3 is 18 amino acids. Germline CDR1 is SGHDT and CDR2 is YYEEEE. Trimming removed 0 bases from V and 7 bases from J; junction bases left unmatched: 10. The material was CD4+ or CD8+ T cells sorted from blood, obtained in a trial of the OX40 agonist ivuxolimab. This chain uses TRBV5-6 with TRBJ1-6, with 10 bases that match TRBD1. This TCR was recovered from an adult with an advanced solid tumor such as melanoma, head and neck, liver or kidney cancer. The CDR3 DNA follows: TGTGCCAGCAGCTTGGGAGACAGGGGGCATTGGGGGAATTCACCCCTCCACTTT. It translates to CASSLGDRGHWGNSPLHF.